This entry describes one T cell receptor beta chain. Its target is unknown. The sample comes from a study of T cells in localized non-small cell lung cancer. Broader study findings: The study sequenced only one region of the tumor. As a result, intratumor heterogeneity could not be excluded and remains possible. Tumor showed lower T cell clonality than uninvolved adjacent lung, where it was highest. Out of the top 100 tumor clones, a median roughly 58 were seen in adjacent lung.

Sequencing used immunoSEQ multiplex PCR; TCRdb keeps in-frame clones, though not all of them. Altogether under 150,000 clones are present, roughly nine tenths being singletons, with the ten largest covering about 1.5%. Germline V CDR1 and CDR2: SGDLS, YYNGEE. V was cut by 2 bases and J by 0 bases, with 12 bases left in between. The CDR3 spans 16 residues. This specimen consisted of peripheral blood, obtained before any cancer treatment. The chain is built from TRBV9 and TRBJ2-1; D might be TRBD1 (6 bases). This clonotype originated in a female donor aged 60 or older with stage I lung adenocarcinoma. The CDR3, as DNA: TGTGCCAGCAGCGTGAGGGACAACCGCTCCTACAATGAGCAGTTCTTC. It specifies CASSVRDNRSYNEQFF.